This T cell receptor beta chain is drawn from a study of blood T cell repertoires in COVID-19. In this sample, this clone turned up once. Germline values: CDR1 MGHRA, CDR2 YSYEKL. CDR3 length equals 19 residues. V lost 2 bases, J lost 0 bases, and 20 bases lay in between. The authors' processing: Reference gene primer amplification in the assay estimated nucleated cell counts. Method: immunoSEQ multiplex PCR; TCRdb's copy keeps in-frame clones and lacks some. V, J and clone size derive from that table, while D and trimming were established from the DNA sequence. The sample contains 120,000 or so clones, more than 75% of which appear only once.

The sample taken for sequencing was peripheral blood. The chain couples TRBV4-1 to TRBJ1-3; D ambiguous. The TCR originated in a human donor in a cohort sampled during active COVID-19. The DNA for the CDR3 is TGCGCCAGCAGCCAAACCCCGGAGGTCACCCACCGCTCTGGAAACACCATATATTTT. Its protein is CASSQTPEVTHRSGNTIYF.